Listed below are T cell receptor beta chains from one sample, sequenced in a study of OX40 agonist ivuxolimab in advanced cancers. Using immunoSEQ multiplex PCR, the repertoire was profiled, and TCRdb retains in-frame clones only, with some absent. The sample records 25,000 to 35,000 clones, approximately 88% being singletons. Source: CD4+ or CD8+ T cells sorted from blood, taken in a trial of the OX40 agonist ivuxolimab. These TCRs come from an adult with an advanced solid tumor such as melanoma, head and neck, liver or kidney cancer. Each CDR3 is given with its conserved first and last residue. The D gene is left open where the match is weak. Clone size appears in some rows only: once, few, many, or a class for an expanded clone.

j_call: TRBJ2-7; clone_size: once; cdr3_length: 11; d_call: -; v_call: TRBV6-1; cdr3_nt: TGTGCCAGCAGTTTTCGCCACGAGCAGTACTTC; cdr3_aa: CASSFRHEQYF
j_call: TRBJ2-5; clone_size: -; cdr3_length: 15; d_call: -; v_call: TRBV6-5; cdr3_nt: TGTGCCAGCAGTTTGGTAAGGGGAAGGCAGGAGACCCAGTACTTC; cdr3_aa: CASSLVRGRQETQYF
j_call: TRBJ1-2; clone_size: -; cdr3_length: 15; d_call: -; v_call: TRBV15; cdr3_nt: TGTGCCACCAGCAGAGTGCAGAGTACTAACTATGGCTACACCTTC; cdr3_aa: CATSRVQSTNYGYTF
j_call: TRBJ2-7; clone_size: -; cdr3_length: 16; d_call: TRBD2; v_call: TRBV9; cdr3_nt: TGTGCCAGCAGCGTCGGGGCTAGCGGGAGGGCAAAGGAGCAGTACTTC; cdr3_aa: CASSVGASGRAKEQYF
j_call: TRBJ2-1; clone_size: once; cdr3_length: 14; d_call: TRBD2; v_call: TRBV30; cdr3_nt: TGTGCCTGGAGTAGCGGGAGCTCCTACAATGAGCAGTTCTTC; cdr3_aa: CAWSSGSSYNEQFF
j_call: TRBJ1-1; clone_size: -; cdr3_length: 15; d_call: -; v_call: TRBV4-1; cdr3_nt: TGCGCCAGCAGCCATGGTGACTCCCGGCACACTGAAGCTTTCTTT; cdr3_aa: CASSHGDSRHTEAFF
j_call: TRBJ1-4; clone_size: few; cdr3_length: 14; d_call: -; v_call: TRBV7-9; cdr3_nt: TGTGCCAGCAGCCCCGGGTGGGGTCGTGAAAAACTGTTTTTT; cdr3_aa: CASSPGWGREKLFF
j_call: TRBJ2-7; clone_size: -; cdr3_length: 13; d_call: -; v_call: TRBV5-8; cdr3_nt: TGTGCCAGCAGCTTACCCCCTGGCTACGAGCAGTACTTC; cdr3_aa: CASSLPPGYEQYF
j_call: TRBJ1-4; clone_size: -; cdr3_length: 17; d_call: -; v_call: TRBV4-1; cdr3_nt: TGCGCCAGCAGCCAAGACCTGACGAGCTTCCCTAATGAAAAACTGTTTTTT; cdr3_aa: CASSQDLTSFPNEKLFF
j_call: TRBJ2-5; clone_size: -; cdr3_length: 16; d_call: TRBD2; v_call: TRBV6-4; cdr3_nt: TGTGCCAGCAGTGAGCTAGCAGGCAGCGGGAGGGAGACCCAGTACTTC; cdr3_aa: CASSELAGSGRETQYF
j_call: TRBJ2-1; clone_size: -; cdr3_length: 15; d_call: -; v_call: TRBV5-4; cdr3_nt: TGTGCCAGCAGCTTGGTAGGGTCCTCCTACAATGAGCAGTTCTTC; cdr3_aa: CASSLVGSSYNEQFF
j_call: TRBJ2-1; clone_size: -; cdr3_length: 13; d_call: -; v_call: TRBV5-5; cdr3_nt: TGTGCCAGCAGCATCCGGAGGGAAGGGGTTTGGTTCTTC; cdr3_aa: CASSIRREGVWFF
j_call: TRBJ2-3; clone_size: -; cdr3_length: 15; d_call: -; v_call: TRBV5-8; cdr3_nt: TGTGCCAGCAGACCCCGGGGAACAAGCACAGATACGCAGTATTTT; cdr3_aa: CASRPRGTSTDTQYF
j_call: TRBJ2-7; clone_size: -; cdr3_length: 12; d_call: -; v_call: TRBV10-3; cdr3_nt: TGTGCCCCCTGGGTTACGTCCTACGAGCAGTACTTC; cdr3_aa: CAPWVTSYEQYF
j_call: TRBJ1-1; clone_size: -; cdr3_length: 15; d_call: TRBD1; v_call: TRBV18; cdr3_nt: TGTGCCAGCTCATCAAGACAGGGGGAGAACACTGAAGCTTTCTTT; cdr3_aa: CASSSRQGENTEAFF
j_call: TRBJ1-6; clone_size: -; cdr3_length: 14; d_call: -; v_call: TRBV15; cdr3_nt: TGTGCCACCAGCAGAGATAAGAGGGTTTCACCCCTCCACTTT; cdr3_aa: CATSRDKRVSPLHF
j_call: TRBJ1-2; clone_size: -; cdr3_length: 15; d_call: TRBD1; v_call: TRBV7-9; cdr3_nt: TGTGCCAGCAGCTCTACACTTGGGACAGCTCCCGGCTACACCTTC; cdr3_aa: CASSSTLGTAPGYTF
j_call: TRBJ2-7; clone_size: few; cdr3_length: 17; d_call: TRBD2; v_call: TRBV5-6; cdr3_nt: TGTGCCAGCAGCTCTACCGGGACTAGCGGGGTCCGTGGTGAGCAGTACTTC; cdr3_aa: CASSSTGTSGVRGEQYF
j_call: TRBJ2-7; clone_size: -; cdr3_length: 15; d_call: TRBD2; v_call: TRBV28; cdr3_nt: TGTGCCAGCAGTGACCTGGGCCTAGCGGGGTACGAGCAGTACTTC; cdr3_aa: CASSDLGLAGYEQYF
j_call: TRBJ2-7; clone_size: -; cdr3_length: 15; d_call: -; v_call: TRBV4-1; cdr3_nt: TGCGCCAGCAGCCGAGTGGGCGGCCTTAGCCACGAGCAGTACTTC; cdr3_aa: CASSRVGGLSHEQYF
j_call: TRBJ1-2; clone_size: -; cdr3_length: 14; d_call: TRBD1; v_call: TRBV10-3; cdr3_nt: TGTGCCTCTTCGGGGGGACAGGGGATTTATGGCTACACCTTC; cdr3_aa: CASSGGQGIYGYTF
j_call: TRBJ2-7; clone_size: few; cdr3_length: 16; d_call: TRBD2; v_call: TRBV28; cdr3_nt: TGTGCCAGCAGTTTCCCAGGCGCGGGAGGGCCGCGGGAGCAGTACTTC; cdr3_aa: CASSFPGAGGPREQYF
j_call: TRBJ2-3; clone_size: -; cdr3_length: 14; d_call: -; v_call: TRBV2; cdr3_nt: TGTGCCAGCAGAGGAGTCGTAGCTAGAGATACGCAGTATTTT; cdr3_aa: CASRGVVARDTQYF
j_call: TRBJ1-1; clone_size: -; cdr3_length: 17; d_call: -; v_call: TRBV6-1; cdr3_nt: TGTGCCAGCAGTGAAGCCTGGGGGGGCGGTATGAACACTGAAGCTTTCTTT; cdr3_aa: CASSEAWGGGMNTEAFF
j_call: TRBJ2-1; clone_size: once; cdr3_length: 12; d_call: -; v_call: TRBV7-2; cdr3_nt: TGTGCCAGCAGCCCTGCCTTTAATGAGCAGTTCTTC; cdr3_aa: CASSPAFNEQFF
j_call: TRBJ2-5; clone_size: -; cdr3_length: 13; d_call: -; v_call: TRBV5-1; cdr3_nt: TGCGCCAGCAGGGAGGCTCTCCAAGAGACCCAGTACTTC; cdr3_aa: CASREALQETQYF
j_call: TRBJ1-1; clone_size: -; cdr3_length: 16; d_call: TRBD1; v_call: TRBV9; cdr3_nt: TGTGCCAGCAGCCCAGACTACAGGGGCATGAACACTGAAGCTTTCTTT; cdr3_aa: CASSPDYRGMNTEAFF
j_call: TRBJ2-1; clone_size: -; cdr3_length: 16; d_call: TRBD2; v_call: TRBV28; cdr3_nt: TGTGCCAGCAGTCACCCAGCGGGAGCGTTGTACAATGAGCAGTTCTTC; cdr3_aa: CASSHPAGALYNEQFF
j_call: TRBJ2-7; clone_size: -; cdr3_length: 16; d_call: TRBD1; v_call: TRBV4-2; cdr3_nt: TGTGCCAGCAGCCAAGAGGATCGGGACAGGGTGGACGAGCAGTACTTC; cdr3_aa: CASSQEDRDRVDEQYF
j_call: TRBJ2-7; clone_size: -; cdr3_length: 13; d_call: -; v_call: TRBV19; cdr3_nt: TGTGCCAGTAGTAACGGGGGTCGCAGCGAGCAGTACTTC; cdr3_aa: CASSNGGRSEQYF
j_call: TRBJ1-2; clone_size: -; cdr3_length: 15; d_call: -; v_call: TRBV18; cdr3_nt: TGTGCCAGCTCACCACCGGCAGGACTCTGGTATGGCTACACCTTC; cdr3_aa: CASSPPAGLWYGYTF
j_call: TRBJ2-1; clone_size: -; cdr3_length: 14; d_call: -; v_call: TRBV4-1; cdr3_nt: TGCGCCAGCAGCCAGGGGACTGTGGGGAATGAGCAGTTCTTC; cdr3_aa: CASSQGTVGNEQFF
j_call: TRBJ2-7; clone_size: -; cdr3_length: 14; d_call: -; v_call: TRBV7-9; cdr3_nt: TGTGCCAGCAGCTTAGGGCAGGGGGGGTACGAGCAGTACTTC; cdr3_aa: CASSLGQGGYEQYF
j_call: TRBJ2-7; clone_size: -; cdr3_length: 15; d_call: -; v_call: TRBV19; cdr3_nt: TGTGCCAGTAGCACGGGCGCGGGACCGTTCTACGAGCAGTACTTC; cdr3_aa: CASSTGAGPFYEQYF
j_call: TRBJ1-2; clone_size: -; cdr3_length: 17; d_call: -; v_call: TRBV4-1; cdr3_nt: TGCGCCAGCAGCCAAGATCCCGGGGAGGGGACATATATGGGCTACACCTTC; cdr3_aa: CASSQDPGEGTYMGYTF
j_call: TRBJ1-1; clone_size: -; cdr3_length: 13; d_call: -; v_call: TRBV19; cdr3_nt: TGTGCCAGTAGGGGAGGGCGTGGCACTGAAGCTTTCTTT; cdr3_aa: CASRGGRGTEAFF
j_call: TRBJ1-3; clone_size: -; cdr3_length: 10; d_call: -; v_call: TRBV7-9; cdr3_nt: TGTGCCAGCAGGGGAAACACCATATATTTT; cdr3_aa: CASRGNTIYF
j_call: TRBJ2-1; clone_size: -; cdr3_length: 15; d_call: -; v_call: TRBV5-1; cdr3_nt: TGCGCCAGCAGTTTCGGGACTCGAATATACAATGAGCAGTTCTTC; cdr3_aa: CASSFGTRIYNEQFF
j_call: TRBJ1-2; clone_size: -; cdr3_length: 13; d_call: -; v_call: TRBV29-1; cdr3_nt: TGCAGCGTTGAGGAGGGTGCCGGCTATGGCTACACCTTC; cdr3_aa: CSVEEGAGYGYTF
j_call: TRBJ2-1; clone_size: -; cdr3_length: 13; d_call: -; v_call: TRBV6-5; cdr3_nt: TGTGCCAGCAGTTACTCCGACTCAGGTGAGCAGTTCTTC; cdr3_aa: CASSYSDSGEQFF
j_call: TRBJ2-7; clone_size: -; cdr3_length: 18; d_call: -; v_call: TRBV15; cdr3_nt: TGTGCCACCAGCAGAGGGGCCCCCCGGGGCCCCTTCTCCTACGAGCAGTACTTC; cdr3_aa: CATSRGAPRGPFSYEQYF
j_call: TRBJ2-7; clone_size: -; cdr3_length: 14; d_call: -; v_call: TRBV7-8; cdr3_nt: TGTGCCAGCAGCTTAGGAGAGTACAGACGGGAGCAGTACTTC; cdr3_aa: CASSLGEYRREQYF
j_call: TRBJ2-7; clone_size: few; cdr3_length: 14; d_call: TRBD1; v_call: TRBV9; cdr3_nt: TGTGCCAGCAGCGGCCGGGACAGGGACTACGAGCAGTACTTC; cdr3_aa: CASSGRDRDYEQYF
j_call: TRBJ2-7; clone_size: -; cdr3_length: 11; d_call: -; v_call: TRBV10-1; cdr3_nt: TGCGCCAGCCAGGGGGGCAACGAGCAGTACTTC; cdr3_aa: CASQGGNEQYF
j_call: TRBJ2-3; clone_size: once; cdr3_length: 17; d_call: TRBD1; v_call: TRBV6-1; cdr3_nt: TGTGCCAGCAGCGAATTACCGGACAGGGGGTACACAGATACGCAGTATTTT; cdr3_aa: CASSELPDRGYTDTQYF
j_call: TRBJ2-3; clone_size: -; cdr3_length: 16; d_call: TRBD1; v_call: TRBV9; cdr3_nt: TGTGCCAGCAGCGTACGCTCGGGACAGGACACAGATACGCAGTATTTT; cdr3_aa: CASSVRSGQDTDTQYF
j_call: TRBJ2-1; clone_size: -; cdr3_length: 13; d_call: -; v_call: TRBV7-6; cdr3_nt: TGTGCCAGCAGCTTAGTTGGCTCCGGTGAGCAGTTCTTC; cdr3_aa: CASSLVGSGEQFF